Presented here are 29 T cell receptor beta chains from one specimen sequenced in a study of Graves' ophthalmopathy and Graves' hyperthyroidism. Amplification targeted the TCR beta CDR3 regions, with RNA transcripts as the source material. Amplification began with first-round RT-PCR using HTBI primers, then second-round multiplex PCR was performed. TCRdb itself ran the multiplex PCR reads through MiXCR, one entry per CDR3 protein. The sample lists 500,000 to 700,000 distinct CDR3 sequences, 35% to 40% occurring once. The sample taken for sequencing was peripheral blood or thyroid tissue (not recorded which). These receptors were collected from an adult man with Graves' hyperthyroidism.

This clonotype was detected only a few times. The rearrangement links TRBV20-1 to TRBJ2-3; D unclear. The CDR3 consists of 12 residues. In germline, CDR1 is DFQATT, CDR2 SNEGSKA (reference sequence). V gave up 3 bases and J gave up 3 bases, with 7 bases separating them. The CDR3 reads CSASGRTDTQYF. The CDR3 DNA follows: TGCAGTGCTAGCGGCCGTACAGATACGCAGTATTTT.

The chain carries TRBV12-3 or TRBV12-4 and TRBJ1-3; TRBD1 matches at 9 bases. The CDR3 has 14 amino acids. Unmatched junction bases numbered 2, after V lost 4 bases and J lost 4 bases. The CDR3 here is CASSSQGAGNTIYF. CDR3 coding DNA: TGTGCCAGCAGTTCACAGGGGGCGGGAAACACCATATATTTT.

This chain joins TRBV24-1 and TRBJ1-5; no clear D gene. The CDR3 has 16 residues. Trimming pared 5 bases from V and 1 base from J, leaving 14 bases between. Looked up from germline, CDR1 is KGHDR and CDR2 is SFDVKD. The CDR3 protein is CATSARDRRSNQPQHF. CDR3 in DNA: TGTGCCACCAGTGCTAGAGATCGACGCAGCAATCAGCCCCAGCATTTT.

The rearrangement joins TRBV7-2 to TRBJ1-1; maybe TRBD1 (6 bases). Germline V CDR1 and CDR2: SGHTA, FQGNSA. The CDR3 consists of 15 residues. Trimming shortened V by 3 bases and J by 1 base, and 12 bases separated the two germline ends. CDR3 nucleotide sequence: TGTGCCAGCAGCTTCTTCTCGGGACAGAACACTGAAGCTTTCTTT. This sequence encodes CASSFFSGQNTEAFF.

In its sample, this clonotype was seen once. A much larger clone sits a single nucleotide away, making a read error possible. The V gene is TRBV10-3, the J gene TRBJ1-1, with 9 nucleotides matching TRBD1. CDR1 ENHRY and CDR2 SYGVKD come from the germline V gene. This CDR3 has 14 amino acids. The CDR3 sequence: CVISPGQGNTEAFF. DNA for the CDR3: TGTGTCATCAGCCCGGGACAGGGGAACACTGAAGCTTTCTTT.

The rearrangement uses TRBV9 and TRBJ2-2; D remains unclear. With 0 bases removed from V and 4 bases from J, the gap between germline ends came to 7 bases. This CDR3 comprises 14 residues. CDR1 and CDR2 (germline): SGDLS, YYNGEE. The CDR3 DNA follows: TGTGCCAGCAGCGTAGGAGACACCACCGGGGAGCTGTTTTTT. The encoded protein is CASSVGDTTGELFF.

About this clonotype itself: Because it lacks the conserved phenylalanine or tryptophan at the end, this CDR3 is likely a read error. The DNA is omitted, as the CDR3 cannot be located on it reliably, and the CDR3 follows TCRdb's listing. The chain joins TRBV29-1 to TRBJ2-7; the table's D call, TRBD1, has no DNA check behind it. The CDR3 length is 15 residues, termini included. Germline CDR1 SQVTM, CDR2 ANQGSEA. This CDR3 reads CSAVIPGQGAYEQHL.

The CDR3 is CSVVGERKATDTQYF. CDR3 sequence (DNA): TGCAGCGTTGTTGGCGAGAGAAAAGCCACAGATACGCAGTATTTT. The rearrangement uses TRBV29-1 and TRBJ2-3; the D is unclear. With 4 bases removed from V and 2 bases from J, the gap between germline ends came to 16 bases. Germline-derived CDR1 and CDR2 are SQVTM and ANQGSEA. The CDR3 consists of 15 residues.

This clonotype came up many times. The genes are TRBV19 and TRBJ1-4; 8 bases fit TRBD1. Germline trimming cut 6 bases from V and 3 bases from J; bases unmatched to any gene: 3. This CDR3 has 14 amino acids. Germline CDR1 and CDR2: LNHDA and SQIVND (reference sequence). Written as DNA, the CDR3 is TGTGCCAGTAGGACGGGACAGGCTAATGAAAAACTGTTTTTT. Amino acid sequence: CASRTGQANEKLFF. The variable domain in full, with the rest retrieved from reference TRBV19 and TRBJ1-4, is DGGITQSPKYLFRKEGQNVTLSCEQNLNHDAMYWYRQDPGQGLRLIYYSQIVNDFQKGDIAEGYSVSREKKESFPLTVTSAQKNPTAFYLCASRTGQANEKLFFGSGTQLSVL.

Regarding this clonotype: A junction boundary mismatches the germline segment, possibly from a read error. CDR3 sequence (DNA): TGCGCCAGCAGCTTGCTAGCGGTACAAGAGGCCCAGTACTTC. Protein product: CASSLLAVQEAQYF. The V gene is TRBV5-1, the J gene TRBJ2-5; TRBD2 matches 7 bases. The CDR3 sequence is 14 residues long. Germline CDR1 reads SGHRS; CDR2 reads YFSETQ.

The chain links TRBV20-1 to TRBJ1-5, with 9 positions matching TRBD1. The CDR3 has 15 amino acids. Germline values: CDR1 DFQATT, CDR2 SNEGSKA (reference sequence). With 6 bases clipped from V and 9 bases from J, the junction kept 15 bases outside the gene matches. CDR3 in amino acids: CSAPGTGTLRGPQHF. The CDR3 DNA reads TGCAGTGCCCCCGGGACAGGGACTCTCCGGGGGCCCCAGCATTTT.

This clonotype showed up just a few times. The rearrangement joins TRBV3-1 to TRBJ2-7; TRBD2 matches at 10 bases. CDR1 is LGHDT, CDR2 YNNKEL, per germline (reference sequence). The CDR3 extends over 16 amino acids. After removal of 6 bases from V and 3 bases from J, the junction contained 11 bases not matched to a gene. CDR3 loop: CASSPPSGRADYEQYF. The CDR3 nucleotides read TGTGCCAGCAGTCCTCCAAGCGGGAGGGCCGACTACGAGCAGTACTTC.

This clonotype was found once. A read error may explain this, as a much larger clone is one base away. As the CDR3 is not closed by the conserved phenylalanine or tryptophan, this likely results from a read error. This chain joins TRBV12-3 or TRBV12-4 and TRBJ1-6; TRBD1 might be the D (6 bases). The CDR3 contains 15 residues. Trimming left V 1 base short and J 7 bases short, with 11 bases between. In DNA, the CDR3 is TGTGCCAGCAGTTTAGGGACAGCGGGGAATTCACCCCTCCACTCT. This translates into CASSLGTAGNSPLHS.

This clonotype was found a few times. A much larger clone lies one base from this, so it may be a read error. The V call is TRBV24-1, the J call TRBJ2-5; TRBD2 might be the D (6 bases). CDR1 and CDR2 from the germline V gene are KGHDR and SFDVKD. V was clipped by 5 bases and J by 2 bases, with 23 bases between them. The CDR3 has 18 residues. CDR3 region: CATSGSSLARLWQETQYF. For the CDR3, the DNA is TGTGCCACCAGTGGTTCTTCCCTAGCGAGGTTGTGGCAAGAGACCCAGTACTTC.

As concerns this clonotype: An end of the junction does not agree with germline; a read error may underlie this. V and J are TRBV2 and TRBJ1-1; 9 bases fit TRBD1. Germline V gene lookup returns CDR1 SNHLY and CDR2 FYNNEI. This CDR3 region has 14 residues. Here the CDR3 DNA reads TGTGCCAGCAGCGCCGACAGGGGGTACACTGAAGCTCTCTTT. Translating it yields CASSADRGYTEALF.

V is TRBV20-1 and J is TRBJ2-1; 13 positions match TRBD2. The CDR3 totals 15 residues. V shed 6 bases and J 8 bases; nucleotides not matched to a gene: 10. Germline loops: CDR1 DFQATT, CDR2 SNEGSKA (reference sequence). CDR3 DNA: TGCAGTGCAACCGGGACTAGCGGGAATCACGATGAGCAGTTCTTC. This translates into CSATGTSGNHDEQFF.

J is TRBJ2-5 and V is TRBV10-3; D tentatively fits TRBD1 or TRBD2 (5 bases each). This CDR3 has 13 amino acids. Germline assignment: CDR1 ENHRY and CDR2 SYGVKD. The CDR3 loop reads CGAGTHVGETQYF. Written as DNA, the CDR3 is TGTGGGGCCGGGACCCATGTTGGGGAGACCCAGTACTTC.

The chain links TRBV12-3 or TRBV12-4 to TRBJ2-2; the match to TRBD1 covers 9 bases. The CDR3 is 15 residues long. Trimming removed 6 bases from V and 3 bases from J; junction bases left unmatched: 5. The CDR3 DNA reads TGTGCCAGCAGGGGACAGGGACGGTACACCGGGGAGCTGTTTTTT. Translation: CASRGQGRYTGELFF.

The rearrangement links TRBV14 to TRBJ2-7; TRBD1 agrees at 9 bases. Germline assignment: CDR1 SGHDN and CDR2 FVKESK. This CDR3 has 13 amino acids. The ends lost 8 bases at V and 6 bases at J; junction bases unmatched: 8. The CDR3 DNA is TGTGCCAGCCACGGACAGGGGATCGCCGAGCAGTACTTC. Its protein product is CASHGQGIAEQYF.

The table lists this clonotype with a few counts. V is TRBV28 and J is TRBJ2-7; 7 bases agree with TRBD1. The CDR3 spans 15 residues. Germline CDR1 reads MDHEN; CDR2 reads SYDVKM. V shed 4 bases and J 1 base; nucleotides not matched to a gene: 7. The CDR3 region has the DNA TGTGCCAGCAGTTCCCAGACAGGGATATCCTACGAGCAGTACTTC. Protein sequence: CASSSQTGISYEQYF. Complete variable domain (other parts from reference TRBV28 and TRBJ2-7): DVKVTQSSRYLVKRTGEKVFLECVQDMDHENMFWYRQDPGLGLRLIYFSYDVKMKEKGDIPEGYSVSREKKERFSLILESASTNQTSMYLCASSSQTGISYEQYFGPGTRLTVT.

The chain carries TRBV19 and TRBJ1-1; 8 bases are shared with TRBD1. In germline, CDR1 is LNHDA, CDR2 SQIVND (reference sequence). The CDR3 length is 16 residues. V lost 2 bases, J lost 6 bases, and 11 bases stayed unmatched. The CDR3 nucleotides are TGTGCCAGTAGTATACGGACAGGGAGGCTAAAGGCTGAAGCTTTCTTT. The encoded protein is CASSIRTGRLKAEAFF.

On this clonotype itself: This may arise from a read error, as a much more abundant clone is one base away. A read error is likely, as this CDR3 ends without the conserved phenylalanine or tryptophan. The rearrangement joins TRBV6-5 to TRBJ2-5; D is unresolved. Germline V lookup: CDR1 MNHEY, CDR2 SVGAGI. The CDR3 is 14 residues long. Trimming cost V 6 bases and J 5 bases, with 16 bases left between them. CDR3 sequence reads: CASRGYQFGETQYL. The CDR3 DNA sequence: TGTGCCAGCAGAGGGTATCAGTTCGGGGAGACCCAGTACCTC.

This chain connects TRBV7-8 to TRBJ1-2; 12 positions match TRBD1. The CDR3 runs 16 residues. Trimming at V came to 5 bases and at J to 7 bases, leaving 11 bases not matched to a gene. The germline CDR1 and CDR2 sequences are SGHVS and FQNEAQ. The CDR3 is CASSPSGGTGGRGYTF. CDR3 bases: TGTGCCAGCAGCCCATCGGGCGGGACAGGGGGCCGTGGCTACACCTTC.

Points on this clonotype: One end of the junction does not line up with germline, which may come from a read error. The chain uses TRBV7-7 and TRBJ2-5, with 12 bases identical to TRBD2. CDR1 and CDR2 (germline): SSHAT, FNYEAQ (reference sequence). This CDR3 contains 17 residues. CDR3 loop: CASSVRGLAGFQETQYF. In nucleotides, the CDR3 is TGTGCTAGCAGCGTGAGGGGACTAGCGGGCTTCCAAGAGACCCAGTACTTC.

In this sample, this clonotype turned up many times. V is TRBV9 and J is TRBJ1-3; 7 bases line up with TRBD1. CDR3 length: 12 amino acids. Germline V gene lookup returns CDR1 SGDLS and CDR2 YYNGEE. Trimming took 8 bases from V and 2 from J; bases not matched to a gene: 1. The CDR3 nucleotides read TGTGCCAGTCAGGGGGCTGGAAACACCATATATTTT. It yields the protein CASQGAGNTIYF.

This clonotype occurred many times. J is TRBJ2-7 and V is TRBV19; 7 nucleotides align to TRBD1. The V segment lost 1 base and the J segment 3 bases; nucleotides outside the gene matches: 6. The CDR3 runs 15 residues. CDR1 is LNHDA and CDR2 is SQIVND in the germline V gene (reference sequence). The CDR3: CASSIAAGGVYEQYF. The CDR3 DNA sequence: TGTGCCAGTAGTATAGCTGCAGGGGGTGTCTACGAGCAGTACTTC.

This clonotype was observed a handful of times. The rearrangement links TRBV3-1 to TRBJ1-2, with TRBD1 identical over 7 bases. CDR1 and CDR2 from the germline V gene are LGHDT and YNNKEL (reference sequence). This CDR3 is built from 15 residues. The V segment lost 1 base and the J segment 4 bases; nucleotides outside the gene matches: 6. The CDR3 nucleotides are TGTGCCAGCAGCCAAGCCGCGACAGGGAGCTATGGCTACACCTTC. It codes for CASSQAATGSYGYTF.

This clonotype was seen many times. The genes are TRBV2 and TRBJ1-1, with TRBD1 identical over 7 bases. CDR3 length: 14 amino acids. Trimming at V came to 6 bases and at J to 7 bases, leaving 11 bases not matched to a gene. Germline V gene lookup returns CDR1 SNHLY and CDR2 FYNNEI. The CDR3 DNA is TGTGCCAGCAGGAACACAGGGGAGTACAGTGAAGCTTTCTTT. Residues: CASRNTGEYSEAFF. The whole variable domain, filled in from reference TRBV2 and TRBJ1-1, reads EPEVTQTPSHQVTQMGQEVILRCVPISNHLYFYWYRQILGQKVEFLVSFYNNEISEKSEIFDDQFSVERPDGSNFTLKIRSTKLEDSAMYFCASRNTGEYSEAFFGQGTRLTVV.

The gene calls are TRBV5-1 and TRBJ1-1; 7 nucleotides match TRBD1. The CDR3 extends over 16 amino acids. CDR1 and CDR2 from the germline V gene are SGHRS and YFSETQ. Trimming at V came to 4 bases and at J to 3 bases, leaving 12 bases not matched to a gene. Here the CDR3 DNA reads TGCGCCAGCAGCAAACGGACAGGCGTAATGGACACTGAAGCTTTCTTT. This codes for CASSKRTGVMDTEAFF.